This TCR beta chain stems from a study of cytomegalovirus exposure and HLA in healthy donors. Vbeta (60) and Jbeta (13) primers were used in the PCR. Here immunoSEQ multiplex PCR was the method, and the copy in TCRdb shows in-frame clones only, minus some. The sample has some 130,000 clones, around 74% seen once; the top ten hold roughly 3.1%. This clone was counted between two and nine times. This CDR3 comprises 16 residues. Germline CDR1 is MNHNS and CDR2 is SASEGT. The V end lost 2 bases, the J end lost 7 bases, and 17 bases lay between the germline ends. The sequenced material came from PBMCs. The sequence derives from a man aged 30 to 45 in good health and CMV-seronegative. The chain employs TRBV6-1 and TRBJ1-4; no reliable D call. CDR3 in amino acids: CASSEMPPWSGEKLFF. The CDR3 DNA follows: TGTGCCAGCAGTGAAATGCCCCCTTGGTCGGGTGAAAAACTGTTTTTT.